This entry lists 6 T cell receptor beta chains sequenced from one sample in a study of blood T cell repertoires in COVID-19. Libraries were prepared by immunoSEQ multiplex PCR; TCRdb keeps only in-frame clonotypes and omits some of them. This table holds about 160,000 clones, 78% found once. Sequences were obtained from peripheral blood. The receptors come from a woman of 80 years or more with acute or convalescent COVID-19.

Here the CDR3 DNA reads TGTGCCAGCAGTTCTTCACAGGGGGCTTCACCCCTCCACTTT. The encoded protein is CASSSSQGASPLHF. This sequence joins TRBV7-9 and TRBJ1-6, with TRBD1 matching over 9 bases. This CDR3 has 14 amino acids. In germline, CDR1 is SEHNR, CDR2 FQNEAQ (reference sequence). The V gene end was trimmed by 6 bases and the J gene end by 9 bases; junction bases not matched to a gene: 6.

CDR3 loop: CASSPSPRGHETQYF. The CDR3 DNA reads TGCGCCAGCAGCCCCTCCCCCAGGGGGCATGAGACCCAGTACTTC. The chain combines TRBV5-1 with TRBJ2-5; 8 bases match TRBD1. CDR3 length: 15 residues. V lost 4 bases and J lost 5; bases outside the gene matches: 10. Germline loops: CDR1 SGHRS, CDR2 YFSETQ.

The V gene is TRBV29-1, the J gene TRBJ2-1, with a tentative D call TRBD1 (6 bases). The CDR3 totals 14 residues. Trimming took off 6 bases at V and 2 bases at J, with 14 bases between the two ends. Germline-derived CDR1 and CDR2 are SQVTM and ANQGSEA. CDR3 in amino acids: CSVYRGFAYNEQFF. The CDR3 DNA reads TGCAGCGTCTATAGGGGGTTCGCCTACAATGAGCAGTTCTTC.

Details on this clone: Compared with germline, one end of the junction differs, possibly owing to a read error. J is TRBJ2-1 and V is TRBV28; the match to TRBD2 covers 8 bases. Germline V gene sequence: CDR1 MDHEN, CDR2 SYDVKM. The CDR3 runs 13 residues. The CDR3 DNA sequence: TGTGCCATCAAGCGGGAGAGTTTCAATGGGCAGTTCTTC. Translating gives CAIKRESFNGQFF.

The CDR3: CASGLERGPNYEQYF. CDR3 nucleotide sequence: TGTGCTAGTGGTTTAGAAAGAGGGCCAAACTACGAGCAGTACTTC. The chain couples TRBV12-5 to TRBJ2-7; perhaps TRBD2 as D (5 bases). The germline V and J ends were trimmed by 3 bases and 3 bases, with 15 bases remaining between them. CDR1 is LGHNT and CDR2 is FRNRAP in the germline V gene. The CDR3 sequence is 15 residues long. Complete variable domain (other parts from reference TRBV12-5 and TRBJ2-7): DARVTQTPRHKVTEMGQEVTMRCQPILGHNTVFWYRQTMMQGLELLAYFRNRAPLDDSGMPKDRFSAEMPDATLATLKIQPSEPRDSAVYFCASGLERGPNYEQYFGPGTRLTVT.

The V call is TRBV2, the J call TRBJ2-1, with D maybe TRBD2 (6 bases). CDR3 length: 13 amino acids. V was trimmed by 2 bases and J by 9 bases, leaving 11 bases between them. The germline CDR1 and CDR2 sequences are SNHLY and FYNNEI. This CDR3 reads CASSEFRGGEQFF. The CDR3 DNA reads TGTGCCAGCAGTGAATTCCGGGGAGGTGAGCAGTTCTTC.